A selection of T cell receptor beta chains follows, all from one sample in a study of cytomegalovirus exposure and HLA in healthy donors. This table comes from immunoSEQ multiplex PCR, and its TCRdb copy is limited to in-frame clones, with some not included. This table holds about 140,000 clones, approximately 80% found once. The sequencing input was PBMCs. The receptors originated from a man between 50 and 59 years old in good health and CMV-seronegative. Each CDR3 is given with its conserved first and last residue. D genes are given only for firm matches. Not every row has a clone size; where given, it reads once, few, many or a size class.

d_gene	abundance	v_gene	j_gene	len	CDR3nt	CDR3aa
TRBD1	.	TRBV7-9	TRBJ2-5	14	TGTGCCAGCAGTTGGCGGGACAGGGTTAGTCAGCAGTACTTC	CASSWRDRVSQQYF
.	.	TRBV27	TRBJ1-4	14	TGTGCCAGCAGTTTGGGGAGCCTTAATGAAAAACTGTTTTTT	CASSLGSLNEKLFF
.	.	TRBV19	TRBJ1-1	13	TGTGCCAGTAGGGACAGCACGAACACTGAAGCTTTCTTT	CASRDSTNTEAFF
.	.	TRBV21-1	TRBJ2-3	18	TGTGCCAGCAGCAAAGGACGTGAACTAGCGGGGAGGCCAGATACGCAGTATTTT	CASSKGRELAGRPDTQYF
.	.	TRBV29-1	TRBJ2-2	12	TGCAGCGTTCTCGCGAGCACCGGGGAGCTGTTTTTT	CSVLASTGELFF
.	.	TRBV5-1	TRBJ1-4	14	TGCGCCAGCAGCTTGGGGCTGACTAATGAAAAACTGTTTTTT	CASSLGLTNEKLFF
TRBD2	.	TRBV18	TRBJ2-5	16	TGTGCCAGCTCACCTCCACTAGCGGGGGTTCAAGAGACCCAGTACTTC	CASSPPLAGVQETQYF
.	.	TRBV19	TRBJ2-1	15	TGTGCCAGTAGTATTAGCTACAAAGGGGTCAATGAGCAGTTCTTC	CASSISYKGVNEQFF
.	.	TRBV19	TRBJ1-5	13	TGTGCCAGTGCAAACAGGATTAATCAGCCCCAGCATTTT	CASANRINQPQHF
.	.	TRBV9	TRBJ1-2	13	TGTGCCAGCAGCGTAGGAGGTAACTATGGCTACACCTTC	CASSVGGNYGYTF
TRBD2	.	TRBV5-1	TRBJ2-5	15	TGCGCCAGCAGCTTGGGGGGACTAGTTGCCGAGACCCAGTACTTC	CASSLGGLVAETQYF
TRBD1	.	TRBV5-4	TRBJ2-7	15	TGTGCCAGCAGTCCCGGGACAGGGAGCTCCTACGAGCAGTACTTC	CASSPGTGSSYEQYF
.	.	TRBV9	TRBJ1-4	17	TGTGCCAGCAGCGCCCAAGACCGACAGGAGGATAATGAAAAACTGTTTTTT	CASSAQDRQEDNEKLFF
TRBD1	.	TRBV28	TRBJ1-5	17	TGTGCCAGCAGTTTGGCCGGGACAGGGGGCTCGAATCAGCCCCAGCATTTT	CASSLAGTGGSNQPQHF
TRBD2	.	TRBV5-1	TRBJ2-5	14	TGCGCCAGCAGCGAGGGGACTACCCTCGGGACCCAGTACTTC	CASSEGTTLGTQYF
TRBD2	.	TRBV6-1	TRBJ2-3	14	TGTGCCAGCAGTGCTCGGACTAGGACAGATACGCAGTATTTT	CASSARTRTDTQYF
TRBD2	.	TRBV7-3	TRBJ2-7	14	TGTGCCAGCAAACTAGCGGGAGGGCCCTACGAGCAGTACTTC	CASKLAGGPYEQYF
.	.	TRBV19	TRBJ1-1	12	TGTGCCAGTAGTATTTCAGACACTGAAGCTTTCTTT	CASSISDTEAFF
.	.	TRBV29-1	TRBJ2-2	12	TGCAGCGTTGGGAGAAACACCGGGGAGCTGTTTTTT	CSVGRNTGELFF
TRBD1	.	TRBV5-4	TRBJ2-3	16	TGTGCCAGCAGCTCAGGGACAGGGAGAAGCACAGATACGCAGTATTTT	CASSSGTGRSTDTQYF
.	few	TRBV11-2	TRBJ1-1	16	TGTGCCAGCAGCTTAGGACTCCCGGGGTCGGGCACTGAAGCTTTCTTT	CASSLGLPGSGTEAFF
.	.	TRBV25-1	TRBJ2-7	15	TGTGCCAGCCGGGCCGGCGGGGGCATCTCCTACGAGCAGTACTTC	CASRAGGGISYEQYF
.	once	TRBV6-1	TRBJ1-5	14	TGTGCCAGCAGCAAGGAGGGGTCAAGGCAGCCCCAGCATTTT	CASSKEGSRQPQHF
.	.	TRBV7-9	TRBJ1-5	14	TGTGCCAGCAGTTCCGGGGTTAGCAATCAGCCCCAGCATTTT	CASSSGVSNQPQHF
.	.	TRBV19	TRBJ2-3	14	TGTGCCAGTAGTATAGTAGCGGACCCAGATACGCAGTATTTT	CASSIVADPDTQYF
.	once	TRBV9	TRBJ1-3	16	TGTGCCAGCAGCCCTTCGACAAGAGCCTCTGGAAACACCATATATTTT	CASSPSTRASGNTIYF
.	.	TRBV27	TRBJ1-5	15	TGTGCCAGCAGTTTATCCGGCCAGGGAATTCAGCCCCAGCATTTT	CASSLSGQGIQPQHF
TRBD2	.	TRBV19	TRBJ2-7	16	TGTGCCAGTAGCCCCGTTTTACGGGGGGGAACCTACGAGCAGTACTTC	CASSPVLRGGTYEQYF
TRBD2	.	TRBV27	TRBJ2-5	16	TGTGCCAGCAGTTACAGCGGGAGTGGATTCCAAGAGACCCAGTACTTC	CASSYSGSGFQETQYF
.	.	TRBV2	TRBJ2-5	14	TGTGCCAGCAGGGGTGAGTCGACAGTCCACCCCCAGTACTTC	CASRGESTVHPQYF
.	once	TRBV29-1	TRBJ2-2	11	TGCAGCGCAGACAGTTTCGGGGAGCTGTTTTTT	CSADSFGELFF
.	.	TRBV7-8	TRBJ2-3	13	TGTGCCAGCAGCCGGAACAGGGACGATACGCAGTATTTT	CASSRNRDDTQYF
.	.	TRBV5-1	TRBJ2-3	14	TGCGCCAGCGAAATGGCAGATAGCACAGATACGCAGTATTTT	CASEMADSTDTQYF
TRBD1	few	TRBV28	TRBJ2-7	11	TGTGCCAGCAGTTCCCCGACAGGGAATCAGTTC	CASSSPTGNQF
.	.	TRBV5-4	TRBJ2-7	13	TGTGCCAGCAGCTTGGATTGGACGGACAAGCAGTACTTC	CASSLDWTDKQYF
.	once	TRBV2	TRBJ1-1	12	TGTGCCAGCAGCGCCGCGAGCACTGAAGCTTTCTTT	CASSAASTEAFF
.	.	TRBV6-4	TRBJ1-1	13	TGTGCCAATGAGTACAGGATTAACACTGAAGCTTTCTTT	CANEYRINTEAFF
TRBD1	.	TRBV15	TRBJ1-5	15	TGTGCCACCAGCAGAGGGACAGGGAGCAATCAGCCCCAGCATTTT	CATSRGTGSNQPQHF
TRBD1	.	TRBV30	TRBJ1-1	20	TGTGCCTGGAGCGTTCCGGGACAGGGTCGTAGTAGGTTTTATTACACTGAAGCTTTCTTT	CAWSVPGQGRSRFYYTEAFF
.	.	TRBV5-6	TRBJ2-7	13	TGTGCCAGCAATCGGGCGGGACTCTACGAGCAGTACTTC	CASNRAGLYEQYF
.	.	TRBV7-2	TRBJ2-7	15	TGTGCCAGCAGCCCTACCTCGGGACTCGGCTACGAGCAGTACTTC	CASSPTSGLGYEQYF
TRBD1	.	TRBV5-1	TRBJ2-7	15	TGCGCCAGCAGCTCCCCGGGACAGGGGGCTAACGAGCAGTACTTC	CASSSPGQGANEQYF
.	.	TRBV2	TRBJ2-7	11	TGTGCCAGCAGTGAACTCTACGAGCAGTACTTC	CASSELYEQYF